These T cell receptor beta chains were read from a single sample in a study of human CD8 memory T cell subsets. TCRdb reprocessed the 5' RACE reads and reports one entry per CDR3 protein, with no DNA. The sample has around 10,000 distinct CDR3 sequences, and its top ten clones hold approximately 20%. The specimen was CD8+ T cells from PBMCs. These receptors were obtained from a human donor in good health. Each CDR3 is given with its conserved first and last residue. Expanded clones are given a class, and other clones once, few, many or no size at all.

J gene,V gene,clone size,CDR3 protein
TRBJ2-7,TRBV6-5,-,CASSYPAGTSGTYEQYF
TRBJ1-5,TRBV2,-,CATITAEDSNQPQHF
TRBJ2-5,TRBV3-1,-,CASSQDKKTQYF
TRBJ2-7,TRBV6-2/TRBV6-3,-,CASRWAGDEQYF
TRBJ1-2,TRBV29-1,-,CSVEGSGGQGFNYGYTF
TRBJ2-2,TRBV5-4,-,CASSPLGTENTGELFF
TRBJ2-7,TRBV5-4,-,CASRSSGSPPHEQYF
TRBJ2-4,TRBV28,-,CASSHTSGRAVTKNIQYF
TRBJ2-7,TRBV20-1,-,CSARRQGGGYEQYF
TRBJ1-2,TRBV4-2,medium-sized,CASSPETAANYGYTF
TRBJ1-3,TRBV5-6,-,CATSRGLSSGNTIYF
TRBJ2-3,TRBV20-1,-,CSARIGRGTSKHSTDTQYF
TRBJ2-1,TRBV28,-,CASSLYGGRAWENEQFF
TRBJ1-1,TRBV12-3/TRBV12-4,-,CASSLEVRETHDTEAFF
TRBJ2-7,TRBV28,-,CASSNDRESYEQYF
TRBJ2-1,TRBV28,medium-sized,CASSSDRPTSGSGYNEQFF
TRBJ2-1,TRBV7-9,-,CCSAGPGDREQFF